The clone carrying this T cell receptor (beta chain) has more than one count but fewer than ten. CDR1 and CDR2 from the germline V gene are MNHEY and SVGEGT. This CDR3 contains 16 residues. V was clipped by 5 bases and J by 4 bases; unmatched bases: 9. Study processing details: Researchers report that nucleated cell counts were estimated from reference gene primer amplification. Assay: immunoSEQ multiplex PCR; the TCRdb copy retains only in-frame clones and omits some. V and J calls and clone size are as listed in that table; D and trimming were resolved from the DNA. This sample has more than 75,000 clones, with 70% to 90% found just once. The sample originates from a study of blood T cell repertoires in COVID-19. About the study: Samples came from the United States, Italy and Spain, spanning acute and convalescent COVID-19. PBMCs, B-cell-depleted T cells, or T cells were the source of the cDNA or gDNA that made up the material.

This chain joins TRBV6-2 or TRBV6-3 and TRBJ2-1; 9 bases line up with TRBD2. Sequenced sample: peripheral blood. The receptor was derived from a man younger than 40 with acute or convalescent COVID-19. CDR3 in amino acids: CASSRTSADPYNEQFF. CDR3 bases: TGTGCCAGCAGTCGGACTAGCGCCGACCCTTACAATGAGCAGTTCTTC.